The T cell receptor (beta chain) under discussion was sequenced for a study of blood T cell repertoires in COVID-19. Study information: The origin of the acute and convalescent COVID-19 samples was the United States, Italy and Spain. Sources were T cells, B-cell-depleted T cells, or PBMCs; the material itself was cDNA or gDNA.

Patients of the Seattle cohort, enrolled during active infection, were followed longitudinally. Losses at the gene ends were 4 bases for V and 14 bases for J; bases not matched to a gene: 7. CDR1 is SGHAT and CDR2 is FQNNGV in the germline V gene. This CDR3 is 11 amino acids long. The data were produced by immunoSEQ multiplex PCR, yet TCRdb's version contains in-frame clones alone and is incomplete. The sample holds over 450,000 clones; 85% to 90% are singletons and the top ten take less than 9.5%. V and J are TRBV11-2 and TRBJ1-2; TRBD1 matches 7 bases. This TCR was recovered from a woman aged 50 to 60 with COVID-19, enrolled during active disease. The specimen was peripheral blood. For the CDR3, the DNA is TGTGCCAGCAGCTCCGGACAGGCAGGGACCTTC. Translation gives CASSSGQAGTF. The full variable domain, with the rest looked up from reference TRBV11-2 and TRBJ1-2, is EAGVAQSPRYKIIEKRQSVAFWCNPISGHATLYWYQQILGQGPKLLIQFQNNGVVDDSQLPKDRFSAERLKGVDSTLKIQPAKLEDSAVYLCASSSGQAGTFGSGTRLTVV.